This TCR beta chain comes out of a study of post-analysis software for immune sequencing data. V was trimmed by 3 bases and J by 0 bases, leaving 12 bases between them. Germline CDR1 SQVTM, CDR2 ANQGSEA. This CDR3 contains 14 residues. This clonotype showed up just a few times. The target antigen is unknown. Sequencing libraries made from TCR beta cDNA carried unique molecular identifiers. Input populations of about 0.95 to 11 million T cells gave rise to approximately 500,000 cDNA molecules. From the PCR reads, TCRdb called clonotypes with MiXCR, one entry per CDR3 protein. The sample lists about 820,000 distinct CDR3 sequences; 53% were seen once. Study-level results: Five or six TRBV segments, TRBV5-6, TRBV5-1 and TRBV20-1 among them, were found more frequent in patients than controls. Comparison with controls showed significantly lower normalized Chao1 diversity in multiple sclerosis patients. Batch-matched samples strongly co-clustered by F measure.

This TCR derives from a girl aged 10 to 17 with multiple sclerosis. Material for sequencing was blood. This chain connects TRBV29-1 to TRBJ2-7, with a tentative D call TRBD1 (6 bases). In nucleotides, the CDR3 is TGCAGCGTTGACCGGCAGGGGACCTCCTACGAGCAGTACTTC. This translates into CSVDRQGTSYEQYF.